This is a list of T cell receptor beta chains from one sample in a study of T-cell reconstitution after alpha-beta-depleted transplantation in children. TCRdb independently ran MiXCR on the PCR reads; one entry per CDR3 protein. Found here are roughly 590,000 distinct CDR3 sequences, roughly 15% of them singletons; the top ten hold approximately 1%. Sequenced material: PBMCs from the stem cell graft donor, taken from the stem cell graft. The receptors derive from a human donor who donated a stem cell graft to a child with acute myeloid leukemia. Each CDR3 is given with its conserved first and last residue. Clone size is stated in some rows and not others, as once, few, many or a class when expanded.

TRBJ1-2 | - | TRBV5-1 | CATKEPNYGYTF
TRBJ1-2 | - | TRBV5-6 | CASSSWDRGKANYGYTF
TRBJ1-1 | many | TRBV20-1 | CSATQAANTEAFF
TRBJ2-5 | few | TRBV28 | CASSLGGDLRF
TRBJ2-4 | - | TRBV5-5 | CASSSAGTGGNSHIQYF
TRBJ2-7 | - | TRBV21-1 | CASSKERLATGIMGEQYF
TRBJ1-4 | few | TRBV6-4 | CASSINGNSNEKLFF
TRBJ1-2 | many | TRBV6-1 | CASSTPGTGSYGYTF
TRBJ2-1 | few | TRBV10-1 | CASSPGQAGFSEQFF
TRBJ2-3 | - | TRBV6-2/TRBV6-3 | CASRAGTGVTDTQYF
TRBJ2-7 | few | TRBV7-2 | CASSLRRGSSYEQYF
TRBJ2-3 | few | TRBV20-1 | CSATEWGGADTQYF
TRBJ1-1 | few | TRBV27 | CASSFGTDNTEAFF
TRBJ2-5 | few | TRBV5-1 | CASSLEGLLQETQYF
TRBJ2-5 | few | TRBV20-1 | CSAREEASGVRETQYF
TRBJ2-5 | few | TRBV6-5 | CASSYLASGETQYF
TRBJ2-1 | few | TRBV12-3/TRBV12-4 | CASSGTSGGYEQFF
TRBJ1-2 | many | TRBV6-2/TRBV6-3 | CASSRTEYGYTF
TRBJ2-6 | many | TRBV6-1 | CASSPPTDPGANVLTF
TRBJ2-3 | - | TRBV12-3/TRBV12-4 | CASSSDRGGTDTQYF
TRBJ1-1 | many | TRBV15 | CATSRDRGSVEAFF
TRBJ2-1 | many | TRBV20-1 | CSAQAGGFPREQFF
TRBJ2-1 | few | TRBV9 | CASSSRSGSYNEQFF
TRBJ1-4 | few | TRBV11-1 | CASSSGTAANEKLFF
TRBJ2-1 | - | TRBV5-1 | CASSLPDREHNEQFF
TRBJ2-3 | - | TRBV12-3/TRBV12-4 | CASTPELDTQYF
TRBJ2-1 | many | TRBV5-1 | CASSLGRGWDNEQFF
TRBJ2-4 | - | TRBV11-2 | CASSLEQGIAKNIQYF
TRBJ1-2 | few | TRBV6-1 | CASRRTDSYGYTF
TRBJ1-1 | many | TRBV6-4 | CASSLDGSNTEAFF
TRBJ1-5 | many | TRBV12-3/TRBV12-4 | CASQNRGTQPQHF
TRBJ2-7 | many | TRBV10-3 | CAISESVGPYEQYF
TRBJ2-3 | - | TRBV3-1 | CASSGRAPGGTDTQYF
TRBJ1-1 | few | TRBV21-1 | CASSKAPPGETEAFF
TRBJ2-3 | few | TRBV15 | CATSSGIDRTPDTQYF
TRBJ2-2 | - | TRBV7-8 | CASSVGPHTGELFF
TRBJ2-2 | - | TRBV7-9 | CASSSDRGEFELFF